This T cell receptor beta chain was recovered during a study of control samples from healthy donors and cancer patients. This clone came up a few times. Method: immunoSEQ multiplex PCR; TCRdb's copy keeps in-frame clones and lacks some. The sample includes approximately 44,000 clones, more than 65% of them seen just once. This sequence was found in a male donor with melanoma. The sequencing input was formalin-fixed, paraffin-embedded tissue.

In DNA form, the CDR3 reads TGTGCCAGCAGTTTTAGGACAGACTCCTACGAGCAGTACTTC. Encoded protein: CASSFRTDSYEQYF. The chain carries TRBV6-5 and TRBJ2-7, with TRBD1 as a possible D gene (6 bases). The CDR3 consists of 14 residues. Germline CDR1 reads MNHEY; CDR2 reads SVGAGI. Trimming took 4 bases from V and 0 from J, leaving 10 bases between them.